The sequence of this TCR beta chain was determined in a study of blood T cells in healthy people across ages. Regarding the study as a whole: No one knew whether donors had CMV, which possibly confounded expanded clonotype changes. A roughly linear fall in TCR beta diversity per million T cells was seen with increasing age.

Per-sample yields of isolated PBMCs were at least 6 million. The germline V gene encodes CDR1 MDHEN and CDR2 SYDVKM. The CDR3 sequence is 17 residues long. V was clipped by 5 bases and J by 1 base, with 18 bases between them. Then a second PCR, running roughly 7 to 11 cycles, was carried out with a sample-barcoded 5' primer and a J-beta primer mix. MiXCR was run by TCRdb on the 5' RACE reads, yielding one entry per CDR3 protein. Here the sample spans some 920,000 distinct CDR3 sequences, roughly 51% being singletons. Note on this clonotype: Its specificity is not known.

This rearrangement joins TRBV28 to TRBJ1-5, with D tentatively TRBD1 (5 bases). This TCR was recovered from a woman in her fifties or sixties in good health. Sequenced sample: blood. The CDR3 sequence: CASSPVGQWRSNQPQHF. As DNA, the CDR3 is TGTGCCAGCAGTCCAGTTGGACAATGGAGGAGCAATCAGCCCCAGCATTTT.